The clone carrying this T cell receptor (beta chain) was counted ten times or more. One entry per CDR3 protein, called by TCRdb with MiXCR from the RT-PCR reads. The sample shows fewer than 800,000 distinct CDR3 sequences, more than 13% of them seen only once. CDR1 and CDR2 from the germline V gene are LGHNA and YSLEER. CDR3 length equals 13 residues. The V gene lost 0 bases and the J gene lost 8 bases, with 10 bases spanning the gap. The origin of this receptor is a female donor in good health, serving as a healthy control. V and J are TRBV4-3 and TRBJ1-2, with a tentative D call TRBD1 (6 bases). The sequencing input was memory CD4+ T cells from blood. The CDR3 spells CASSQDRGYGYTF. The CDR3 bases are TGCGCCAGCAGCCAAGACAGGGGTTACGGCTACACCTTC.